The rows below give T cell receptor beta chains drawn from one sample of a study of shared clonotypes between healthy human individuals. This table comes from immunoSEQ multiplex PCR, and its TCRdb copy is limited to in-frame clones, with some not included. Among roughly 1 million clones listed, 75% to 80% were seen once. The material sequenced was memory CD4+ T cells from PBMCs. The receptors derive from a man aged 18 to 35 in good health. Some clones in this sample may be carry-over from other donors' samples. CDR3s include the opening cysteine and the closing phenylalanine or tryptophan. The order of the fields is V gene, clone size, D gene, J gene, CDR3 length, CDR3 protein, CDR3 DNA. The D gene is left open where the match is weak. Rows may omit the clone size; those that give it use once, few, many or a size class.

>TRBV7-2|-|-|TRBJ2-3|14
CASSYRVLTDTQYF
TGTGCCAGCAGCTACAGGGTTTTGACAGATACGCAGTATTTT
>TRBV6-4|-|TRBD1|TRBJ2-1|17
CASSASHPGQGAPGQFF
TGTGCCAGCAGTGCCTCTCATCCGGGACAGGGGGCCCCTGGGCAGTTCTTC
>TRBV7-3|-|TRBD2|TRBJ2-5|14
CASSFLAGAETQYF
TGTGCCAGCAGCTTCCTAGCGGGAGCAGAGACCCAGTACTTC
>TRBV25-1|-|TRBD1|TRBJ1-3|16
CASSWTGTGGGNTIYF
TGTGCCAGCAGTTGGACAGGGACTGGTGGAGGAAACACCATATATTTT
>TRBV19|-|-|TRBJ1-5|17
CASSIHGIQDANQPQHF
TGTGCCAGTAGTATCCACGGTATTCAGGATGCCAATCAGCCCCAGCATTTT
>TRBV7-9|-|-|TRBJ2-7|12
CASSLVGSEQYF
TGTGCCAGCAGCTTAGTCGGAAGCGAGCAGTACTTC
>TRBV5-4|-|-|TRBJ2-3|13
CASSNVALDTQYF
TGTGCCAGCAGCAACGTCGCATTGGATACGCAGTATTTT
>TRBV6-6|-|-|TRBJ1-2|15
CASSYSRGHNYGYTF
TGTGCCAGCAGTTACTCCAGGGGCCATAACTATGGCTACACCTTC
>TRBV2|few|-|TRBJ2-3|12
CASRKETDTQYF
TGTGCCAGCAGGAAGGAGACAGATACGCAGTATTTT
>TRBV7-3|-|-|TRBJ2-1|15
CASSLRGTIYNEQFF
TGTGCCAGCAGCTTACGTGGGACGATCTACAATGAGCAGTTCTTC
>TRBV30|-|-|TRBJ2-3|13
CAWSVRTADTQYF
TGTGCCTGGAGTGTACGGACAGCAGATACGCAGTATTTT
>TRBV28|once|TRBD1|TRBJ2-7|14
CASSLGTGMREQYF
TGTGCCAGCAGTTTAGGGACAGGGATGCGCGAGCAGTACTTC
>TRBV5-6|-|TRBD1|TRBJ1-2|13
CASRGQGGYGYTF
TGTGCCAGCCGCGGACAGGGAGGATATGGCTACACCTTC
>TRBV28|-|-|TRBJ2-3|15
CASSSYRGGADTQYF
TGTGCCAGCAGTTCCTACAGGGGGGGCGCAGATACGCAGTATTTT
>TRBV9|-|-|TRBJ1-3|13
CASSFTSGNTIYF
TGTGCCAGCAGCTTTACTTCTGGAAACACCATATATTTT
>TRBV10-2|-|-|TRBJ2-7|13
CASTPKGSYEQYF
TGCGCCAGCACCCCGAAGGGCAGCTACGAGCAGTACTTC
>TRBV7-2|few|TRBD1|TRBJ1-5|14
CASSYDRGRQPQHF
TGTGCCAGCAGCTACGACAGGGGGCGACAGCCCCAGCATTTT
>TRBV4-1|-|-|TRBJ2-3|15
CASSQDRRNTDTQYF
TGCGCCAGCAGCCAAGATAGACGGAACACAGATACGCAGTATTTT
>TRBV30|-|TRBD1|TRBJ1-1|13
CAWSVGQGMGAFF
TGTGCCTGGAGTGTGGGACAGGGAATGGGAGCTTTCTTT
>TRBV25-1|-|-|TRBJ2-1|16
CASSEPGGRAANEQFF
TGTGCCAGCAGTGAACCCGGGGGCAGAGCGGCCAATGAGCAGTTCTTC